A single sample gave rise to the 22 T cell receptor beta chains below, sequenced in a study of a mutant IDH1 vaccine in newly diagnosed glioma. Noted time point: baseline, week 1 (first vaccination visit). Specified treatment: pre-vaccination baseline after standard-of-care therapy. Assay used: immunoSEQ multiplex PCR; TCRdb lists only in-frame clones, some missing. The repertoire holds around 82,000 clones, almost 85% seen once, with 5.3% in the top ten. The sample was PBMCs, taken from a glioma patient treated with radiotherapy, temozolomide or both. These receptors all come from a man between 40 and 49 years old with glioma. Some clones in this sample may be carry-over from other donors' samples.

V usage is TRBV7-9 and J usage is TRBJ1-2, with D hard to call. The CDR3 is 15 residues long. Germline CDR1 reads SEHNR; CDR2 reads FQNEAQ (reference sequence). V shed 7 bases and J shed 9 bases, with 24 bases lying between them. The CDR3 loop reads CASTQIKGPGFSYTF. Written as DNA, the CDR3 is TGTGCCAGCACCCAGATCAAGGGCCCCGGGTTCAGCTACACCTTC.

The chain couples TRBV6-5 to TRBJ2-1; 13 bases are a match to TRBD2. This CDR3 spans 16 amino acids. After removal of 4 bases from V and 4 bases from J, the junction contained 4 bases not matched to a gene. CDR1 and CDR2 (germline): MNHEY, SVGAGI. The CDR3 loop reads CASSFPLAGGYNEQFF. In DNA form, the CDR3 reads TGTGCCAGCAGTTTCCCACTAGCGGGGGGGTACAATGAGCAGTTCTTC.

The genes are TRBV7-8 and TRBJ1-1; 8 positions match TRBD1. Germline V lookup: CDR1 SGHVS, CDR2 FQNEAQ. The CDR3 is 16 residues long. Losses at the gene ends were 5 bases for V and 2 bases for J; bases not matched to a gene: 10. The CDR3 DNA reads TGTGCCAGCAGCGTTCGGGACAGGCCATTTAACACTGAAGCTTTCTTT. Translating it yields CASSVRDRPFNTEAFF.

This clone was detected only once. The V gene is TRBV6-6, the J gene TRBJ1-6, with 7 nucleotides matching TRBD1. J gave up 8 bases and V 7 bases, and 5 bases lay outside the gene matches. Germline CDR1 reads MNHNY; CDR2 reads SVGAGI (reference sequence). The CDR3 is 13 amino acids. CDR3 sequence reads: CASKTGTDSPLHF. The CDR3 DNA sequence: TGTGCCAGCAAGACAGGGACGGATTCACCCCTCCACTTT.

The rearrangement links TRBV5-1 to TRBJ1-6; D uncertain. Germline CDR1 and CDR2: SGHRS and YFSETQ. The CDR3 is made up of 15 amino acids. V was clipped by 0 bases and J by 7 bases, with 11 bases between them. The CDR3 spells CASSLVGGRNSPLHF. In DNA form, the CDR3 reads TGCGCCAGCAGCTTGGTTGGCGGAAGAAATTCACCCCTCCACTTT.

This clone occurred once. The rearrangement uses TRBV5-4 and TRBJ1-3, with D perhaps TRBD1 (6 bases). Trimming left V 4 bases short and J 1 base short, with 15 bases between. The CDR3 loop spans 16 amino acids. Germline CDR1 and CDR2: SGHNT and YYREEE (reference sequence). The CDR3: CASSPNPQGSGNTIYF. The CDR3 DNA sequence: TGTGCCAGCAGCCCTAATCCACAGGGTTCTGGAAACACCATATATTTT. Supplemented by reference TRBV5-4 and TRBJ1-3, the full variable domain reads ETGVTQSPTHLIKTRGQQVTLRCSSQSGHNTVSWYQQALGQGPQFIFQYYREEENGRGNFPPRFSGLQFPNYSSELNVNALELDDSALYLCASSPNPQGSGNTIYFGEGSWLTVV.

V gene TRBV6-5 combines with J gene TRBJ1-1, with 7 bases matching TRBD1. The CDR3 is 15 amino acids. Trimming removed 6 bases from V and 8 bases from J; junction bases left unmatched: 15. Germline lookup yields CDR1 MNHEY and CDR2 SVGAGI. CDR3 sequence: CASRQRQGGILEAFF. The CDR3 nucleotides read TGTGCCAGCAGACAGAGACAGGGAGGAATACTCGAAGCTTTCTTT.

The gene calls are TRBV5-1 and TRBJ1-4; weak D call: TRBD1 (5 bases). Germline V gives CDR1 SGHRS, CDR2 YFSETQ. The V end lost 5 bases, the J end lost 4 bases, and 21 bases lay between the germline ends. The CDR3 is 17 amino acids. CDR3 nucleotide sequence: TGCGCCAGCAGTTTACGGGCTACAGGCGGGGGTAATGAAAAACTGTTTTTT. Translated: CASSLRATGGGNEKLFF.

V gene TRBV2 combines with J gene TRBJ1-5; D gene ambiguous. The CDR3 is made up of 15 amino acids. CDR1 is SNHLY, CDR2 FYNNEI, per germline. Trimming pared 6 bases from V and 1 base from J, leaving 13 bases between. Here the CDR3 DNA reads TGTGCCAGCAGGGCAGCGGGCGTGAGCAATCAGCCCCAGCATTTT. Protein product: CASRAAGVSNQPQHF.

The chain employs TRBV9 and TRBJ2-7, with 8 nucleotides matching TRBD1. The CDR3 consists of 14 residues. The V gene end was trimmed by 0 bases and the J gene end by 7 bases; junction bases not matched to a gene: 6. Germline loops: CDR1 SGDLS, CDR2 YYNGEE. CDR3 sequence (DNA): TGTGCCAGCAGCGTAGAAGGACAGGGTATTGAGCAGTACTTC. It encodes CASSVEGQGIEQYF.

The rearrangement joins TRBV15 to TRBJ1-2; a possible D gene is TRBD1 (5 bases). The V and J ends lost 0 bases and 6 bases respectively, with 14 bases between them. Germline CDR1 reads LNHNV; CDR2 reads YYDKDF (reference sequence). The CDR3 covers 15 residues. CDR3 in amino acids: CATSRDGRGSDGYTF. The CDR3 DNA reads TGTGCCACCAGCAGAGATGGGAGGGGATCTGATGGCTACACCTTC.

The gene calls are TRBV5-1 and TRBJ1-3; D might be TRBD1 (5 bases). The ends were cut back, 4 bases at V and 4 bases at J, with 18 bases in the middle. Germline V gene data show CDR1 as SGHRS and CDR2 as YFSETQ. The CDR3 sequence is 16 residues long. The CDR3 spells CASSHDPGTAGNTIYF. CDR3 in DNA: TGCGCCAGCAGCCATGACCCCGGGACGGCAGGAAACACCATATATTTT.

The chain combines TRBV29-1 with TRBJ1-1; D possibly corresponds to TRBD1 (5 bases). Between the trimmed V and J ends, which lost 3 bases and 0 bases, there was a span of 11 bases. The germline gives CDR1 SQVTM, CDR2 ANQGSEA. This CDR3 region has 14 residues. The CDR3 sequence: CSVDQGALNTEAFF. CDR3 in DNA: TGCAGCGTTGACCAGGGCGCCCTGAACACTGAAGCTTTCTTT. Together with reference TRBV29-1 and TRBJ1-1, the CDR3 gives the full variable domain: SAVISQKPSRDICQRGTSLTIQCQVDSQVTMMFWYRQQPGQSLTLIATANQGSEATYESGFVIDKFPISRPNLTFSTLTVSNMSPEDSSIYLCSVDQGALNTEAFFGQGTRLTVV.

The rearrangement links TRBV6-6 to TRBJ2-6, with D uncertain. CDR1 is MNHNY, CDR2 SVGAGI, per germline (reference sequence). This CDR3 has 15 amino acids. V lost 2 bases and J 0 bases, leaving 5 bases between the germline ends. The DNA for the CDR3 is TGTGCCAGCAGTTACGACCACTCTGGGGCCAACGTCCTGACTTTC. It encodes CASSYDHSGANVLTF.

This clone was detected only a few times. V is TRBV2 and J is TRBJ1-1; possible D gene TRBD1, 6 bases. The germline CDR1 and CDR2 sequences are SNHLY and FYNNEI. The ends were cut back, 5 bases at V and 0 bases at J, with 13 bases in the middle. The CDR3 loop spans 15 amino acids. The CDR3 is CASSQDSPMNTEAFF. CDR3 bases: TGTGCCAGCAGTCAGGACAGTCCCATGAACACTGAAGCTTTCTTT.

The CDR3: CAITGTRADGYTF. The CDR3 nucleotides read TGTGCCATTACCGGGACAAGGGCGGATGGCTACACCTTC. The rearrangement links TRBV10-3 to TRBJ1-2; D is perhaps TRBD1 (6 bases). This CDR3 contains 13 residues. Germline V lookup: CDR1 ENHRY, CDR2 SYGVKD. Trimming removed 9 bases at V and 6 bases at J, with 17 bases between.

This clone was seen a few times. This chain uses TRBV5-4 with TRBJ1-5, with D possibly being TRBD1 (5 bases). V was trimmed by 0 bases and J by 4 bases, leaving 8 bases between them. The germline V gene has CDR1 SGHNT and CDR2 YYREEE (reference sequence). The CDR3 runs to 14 residues. CDR3 amino acids: CASSLAGGNQPQHF. CDR3 DNA sequence: TGTGCCAGCAGCTTGGCGGGGGGTAATCAGCCCCAGCATTTT. The full variable domain, completed using reference TRBV5-4 and TRBJ1-5, is ETGVTQSPTHLIKTRGQQVTLRCSSQSGHNTVSWYQQALGQGPQFIFQYYREEENGRGNFPPRFSGLQFPNYSSELNVNALELDDSALYLCASSLAGGNQPQHFGDGTRLSIL.

J is TRBJ1-5 and V is TRBV10-3, with D possibly matching TRBD1 (6 bases). Trimming shortened V by 0 bases and J by 7 bases, and 25 bases separated the two germline ends. The CDR3 is 19 residues long. Per the germline V gene, CDR1 is ENHRY and CDR2 is SYGVKD. The CDR3 reads CAISESSPRGVSDLQPQHF. As DNA, the CDR3 is TGTGCCATCAGTGAGTCGTCCCCCAGGGGTGTTTCAGACTTACAGCCCCAGCATTTT.

The chain uses TRBV7-9 and TRBJ2-2; no clear D. CDR1 SEHNR and CDR2 FQNEAQ come from the germline V gene (reference sequence). This CDR3 has 15 amino acids. The V end lost 2 bases, the J end lost 1 base, and 8 bases lay between the germline ends. The DNA of the CDR3 is TGTGCCAGCAGCTTAACGGCTGTGAACACCGGGGAGCTGTTTTTT. Its translation is CASSLTAVNTGELFF.

This chain connects TRBV6-1 to TRBJ2-1; tentative D call: TRBD2 (6 bases). The CDR3 length is 14 residues. The V and J ends lost 2 bases and 6 bases respectively, with 11 bases between them. CDR1 is MNHNS, CDR2 SASEGT, per germline. This CDR3 reads CASSETGDTNEQFF. CDR3 nucleotides: TGTGCCAGCAGTGAAACGGGAGACACCAATGAGCAGTTCTTC.

This chain uses TRBV30 with TRBJ2-3; weak D call: TRBD2 (5 bases). V gave up 0 bases and J gave up 6 bases, with 16 bases separating them. The CDR3 extends over 15 amino acids. The germline V gene has CDR1 GTSNPN and CDR2 SVGIG (reference sequence). CDR3 region: CAWSVPSGNADTQYF. As DNA, the CDR3 is TGTGCCTGGAGTGTGCCGAGCGGCAATGCGGATACGCAGTATTTT.

The CDR3 nucleotides are TGCGCCAGCGCCCGGAGGTATCAGCCCCAGCATTTT. Its translation: CASARRYQPQHF. The chain joins TRBV10-2 to TRBJ1-5, with D uncertain. Germline lookup yields CDR1 WSHSY and CDR2 SAAADI. The CDR3 contains 12 residues. Between the trimmed V and J ends, which lost 8 bases and 5 bases, there was a span of 10 bases.